Below are 16 T cell receptor beta chains sequenced from a single sample in a study of cytomegalovirus exposure and HLA in healthy donors. PCR amplification relied on 60 Vbeta primers (plus 13 Jbeta primers). Produced via immunoSEQ multiplex PCR; TCRdb's table is partial and in-frame only. The sample shows 100,000 to 150,000 clones, about 70% of them seen only once. Input material: PBMCs. The receptors shown here come from a male donor in good health and CMV-seronegative.

CDR3 residues: CASSTPSREADTQYF. The CDR3 coding sequence is TGTGCCAGCAGCACCCCCTCACGGGAGGCAGATACGCAGTATTTT. V is TRBV9 and J is TRBJ2-3, with 7 bases that match TRBD2. Germline CDR1 reads SGDLS; CDR2 reads YYNGEE. The V and J ends lost 4 bases and 4 bases, in that order; junction bases with no gene match: 9. There are 15 residues in the CDR3.

The count of this clone is one. This chain joins TRBV19 and TRBJ2-2, with 8 bases matching TRBD2. Unmatched junction bases numbered 5, after V lost 6 bases and J lost 2 bases. CDR3 size: 15 residues. Germline CDR1 LNHDA, CDR2 SQIVND (reference sequence). CDR3 loop: CASSSGTRNTGELFF. The DNA for the CDR3 is TGTGCCAGTAGCTCCGGGACTAGAAACACCGGGGAGCTGTTTTTT.

The sample holds a few counts of this clone. The chain recombines TRBV10-3 with TRBJ1-2, with a tentative D call TRBD1 (5 bases). Germline CDR1 reads ENHRY; CDR2 reads SYGVKD. This CDR3 is built from 12 residues. V lost 5 bases to trimming and J lost 6 bases, with 10 bases between them. CDR3 nucleotides: TGTGCCATCAGTAGACAGTTTGATGGCTACACCTTC. Its translation is CAISRQFDGYTF.

V and J are TRBV5-1 and TRBJ2-1, with TRBD2 matching over 11 bases. Germline-derived CDR1 and CDR2 are SGHRS and YFSETQ. CDR3 size: 18 residues. With V trimmed by 3 bases and J by 5 bases, 13 bases remained unmatched. CDR3 nucleotide sequence: TGCGCCAGCAGCTCCGATAAATTGACTAGCGGGACAAACAATGAGCAGTTCTTC. It specifies CASSSDKLTSGTNNEQFF.

As for this clone: An end of the junction differs from the germline gene, which may be a read error. The chain recombines TRBV7-9 with TRBJ2-7; the match to TRBD1 covers 9 bases. The V gene's germline CDR1 is SEHNR and CDR2 FQNEAQ (reference sequence). This CDR3 contains 16 residues. Written as DNA, the CDR3 is TGTGCCAGCAGCCCGTGGACAGGGGCGGGGGCCTACGGGCAGTACTTC. Translating it yields CASSPWTGAGAYGQYF. Variable domain in full (rest from reference TRBV7-9 and TRBJ2-7): DTGVSQNPRHKITKRGQNVTFRCDPISEHNRLYWYRQTLGQGPEFLTYFQNEAQLEKSRLLSDRFSAERPKGSFSTLEIQRTEQGDSAMYLCASSPWTGAGAYGQYFGPGTRLTVT.

This clone was recorded a few times. This CDR3 reads CASSANGARETQYF. The CDR3 DNA sequence: TGTGCCAGCAGTGCTAATGGGGCTCGAGAGACCCAGTACTTC. The V and J genes are TRBV6-1 and TRBJ2-5; weak D call: TRBD1 (5 bases). The CDR3 sequence is 14 residues long. V lost 4 bases to trimming and J lost 4 bases, with 13 bases between them. Germline V gene data show CDR1 as MNHNS and CDR2 as SASEGT.

The CDR3 loop is CAWNPRTGVYGYTF. Written as DNA, the CDR3 is TGTGCCTGGAACCCCCGGACTGGAGTCTATGGCTACACCTTC. The chain couples TRBV30 to TRBJ1-2; D is uncertain. V lost 4 bases to trimming and J lost 4 bases, with 16 bases between them. Looked up from germline, CDR1 is GTSNPN and CDR2 is SVGIG (reference sequence). The CDR3 extends over 14 amino acids. Full variable domain (missing parts from reference TRBV30 and TRBJ1-2): SQTIHQWPATLVQPVGSPLSLECTVEGTSNPNLYWYRQAAGRGLQLLFYSVGIGQISSEVPQNLSASRPQDRQFILSSKKLLLSDSGFYLCAWNPRTGVYGYTFGSGTRLTVV.

In DNA, the CDR3 is TGTGCCAGCAGTCCGTTATCGGGTCGATACGAGCAGTACTTC. It specifies CASSPLSGRYEQYF. J is TRBJ2-7 and V is TRBV11-2; D gene ambiguous. The CDR3 has 14 amino acids. Germline CDR1 and CDR2: SGHAT and FQNNGV. Deletions cut 6 bases from V and 4 bases from J, with 16 bases between.

As regards this clone: The same CDR3 is also encoded by other DNA sequences in this sample. The rearrangement joins TRBV30 to TRBJ1-6, with a tentative D call TRBD1 (6 bases). The germline V and J ends were trimmed by 5 bases and 10 bases, with 15 bases remaining between them. From germline, CDR1 is GTSNPN and CDR2 SVGIG (reference sequence). CDR3 size: 13 residues. CDR3 nucleotide sequence: TGTGCCTGGGAAAGGGGGGGGTTGTCACCCCTCCACTTT. Translation: CAWERGGLSPLHF.

This sequence joins TRBV28 and TRBJ1-5, with D maybe TRBD1 (5 bases). From germline, CDR1 is MDHEN and CDR2 SYDVKM. This CDR3 is 19 amino acids long. V lost 2 bases to trimming and J lost 0 bases, with 20 bases between them. The CDR3 DNA reads as TGTGCCAGCAGTTTACCGAGGTGGGGCAGAAAGGATAGCAATCAGCCCCAGCATTTT. Translation: CASSLPRWGRKDSNQPQHF. Filled out from reference TRBV28 and TRBJ1-5, the complete variable domain reads DVKVTQSSRYLVKRTGEKVFLECVQDMDHENMFWYRQDPGLGLRLIYFSYDVKMKEKGDIPEGYSVSREKKERFSLILESASTNQTSMYLCASSLPRWGRKDSNQPQHFGDGTRLSIL.

J is TRBJ2-7 and V is TRBV11-2; 9 bases agree with TRBD2. With 6 bases clipped from V and 2 bases from J, the junction kept 5 bases outside the gene matches. The CDR3 is 14 residues long. Germline-derived CDR1 and CDR2 are SGHAT and FQNNGV. DNA of the CDR3: TGTGCCAGCAGGGAGGCTAGCGGGGCCTACGAGCAGTACTTC. Residues: CASREASGAYEQYF.

The rearrangement uses TRBV28 and TRBJ1-2, with D possibly matching TRBD1 (6 bases). Per germline, CDR1 MDHEN and CDR2 SYDVKM. The CDR3 spans 14 residues. V lost 6 bases to trimming and J lost 5 bases, with 16 bases between them. The CDR3 reads CASRGAGGAYGYTF. The CDR3 DNA is TGTGCCAGCAGGGGTGCGGGGGGCGCTTATGGCTACACCTTC.

The chain carries TRBV9 and TRBJ1-5; D remains unclear. The CDR3 covers 14 residues. The V gene's germline CDR1 is SGDLS and CDR2 YYNGEE. V lost 4 bases and J lost 7, with 15 bases in between. The CDR3 DNA reads as TGTGCCAGCAGCTCCTCGCGGGTAGGGCAGCCCCAGCATTTT. Amino acid sequence: CASSSSRVGQPQHF.

The J gene is TRBJ2-5, the V gene TRBV28, with D maybe TRBD2 (5 bases). The CDR3 runs to 13 residues. Trimming took 5 bases from V and 1 from J, leaving 8 bases between them. CDR1 and CDR2 from the germline V gene are MDHEN and SYDVKM. CDR3 in amino acids: CASSPLGQETQYF. The DNA for the CDR3 is TGTGCCAGCAGTCCACTAGGCCAAGAGACCCAGTACTTC.

The J gene is TRBJ1-4, the V gene TRBV2; D is unclear. V lost 6 bases and J lost 2, with 13 bases in between. Germline V gives CDR1 SNHLY, CDR2 FYNNEI. This CDR3 region has 15 residues. The CDR3 DNA sequence: TGTGCCAGCAGGCTCGGCGGCTACACTAATGAAAAACTGTTTTTT. Residues: CASRLGGYTNEKLFF.

In DNA form, the CDR3 reads TGTGCCAGCAACCCAGACAGCTCCTACGAGCAGTACTTC. It translates to CASNPDSSYEQYF. The chain has TRBV7-9 and TRBJ2-7, with a weak D call TRBD1 (5 bases). Trimming shortened V by 7 bases and J by 0 bases, and 10 bases separated the two germline ends. Germline CDR1 reads SEHNR; CDR2 reads FQNEAQ (reference sequence). This CDR3 is 13 amino acids long.